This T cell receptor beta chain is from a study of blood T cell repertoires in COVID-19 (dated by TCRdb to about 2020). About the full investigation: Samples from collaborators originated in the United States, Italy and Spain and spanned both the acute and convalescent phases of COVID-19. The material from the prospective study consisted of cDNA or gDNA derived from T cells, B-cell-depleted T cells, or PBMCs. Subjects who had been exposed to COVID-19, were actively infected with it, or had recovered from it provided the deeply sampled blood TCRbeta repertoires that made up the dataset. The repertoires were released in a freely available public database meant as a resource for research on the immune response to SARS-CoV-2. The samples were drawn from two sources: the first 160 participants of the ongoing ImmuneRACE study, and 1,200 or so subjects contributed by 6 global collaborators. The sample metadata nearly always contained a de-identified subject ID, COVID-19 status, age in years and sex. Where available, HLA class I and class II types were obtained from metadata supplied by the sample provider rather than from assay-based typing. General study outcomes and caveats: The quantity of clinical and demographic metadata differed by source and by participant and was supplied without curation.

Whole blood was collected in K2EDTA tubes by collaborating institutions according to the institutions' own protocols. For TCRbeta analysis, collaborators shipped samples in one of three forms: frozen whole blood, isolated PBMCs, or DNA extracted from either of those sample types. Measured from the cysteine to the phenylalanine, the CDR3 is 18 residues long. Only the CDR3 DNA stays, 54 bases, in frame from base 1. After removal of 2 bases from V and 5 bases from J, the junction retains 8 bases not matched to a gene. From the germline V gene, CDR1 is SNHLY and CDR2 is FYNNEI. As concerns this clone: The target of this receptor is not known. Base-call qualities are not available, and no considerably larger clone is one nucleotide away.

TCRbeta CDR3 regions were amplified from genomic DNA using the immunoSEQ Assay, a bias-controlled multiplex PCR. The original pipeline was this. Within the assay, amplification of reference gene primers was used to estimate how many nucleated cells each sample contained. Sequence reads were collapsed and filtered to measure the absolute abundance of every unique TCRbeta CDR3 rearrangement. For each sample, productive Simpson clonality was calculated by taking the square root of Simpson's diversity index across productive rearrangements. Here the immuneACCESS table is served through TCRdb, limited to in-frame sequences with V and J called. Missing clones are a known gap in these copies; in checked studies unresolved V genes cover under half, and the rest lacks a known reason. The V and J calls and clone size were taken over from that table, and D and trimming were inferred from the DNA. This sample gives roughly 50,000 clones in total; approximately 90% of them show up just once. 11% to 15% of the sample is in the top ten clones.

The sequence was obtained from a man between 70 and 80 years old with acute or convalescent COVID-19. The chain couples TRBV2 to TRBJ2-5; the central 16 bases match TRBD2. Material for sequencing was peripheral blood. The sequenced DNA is TGTGCCAGCAGTGAACTGGGGACTAGCGGGGGGGTCCGGGAGACCCAGTACTTC. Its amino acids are CASSELGTSGGVRETQYF. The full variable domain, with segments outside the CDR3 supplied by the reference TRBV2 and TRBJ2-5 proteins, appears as EPEVTQTPSHQVTQMGQEVILRCVPISNHLYFYWYRQILGQKVEFLVSFYNNEISEKSEIFDDQFSVERPDGSNFTLKIRSTKLEDSAMYFCASSELGTSGGVRETQYFGPGTRLLVL.